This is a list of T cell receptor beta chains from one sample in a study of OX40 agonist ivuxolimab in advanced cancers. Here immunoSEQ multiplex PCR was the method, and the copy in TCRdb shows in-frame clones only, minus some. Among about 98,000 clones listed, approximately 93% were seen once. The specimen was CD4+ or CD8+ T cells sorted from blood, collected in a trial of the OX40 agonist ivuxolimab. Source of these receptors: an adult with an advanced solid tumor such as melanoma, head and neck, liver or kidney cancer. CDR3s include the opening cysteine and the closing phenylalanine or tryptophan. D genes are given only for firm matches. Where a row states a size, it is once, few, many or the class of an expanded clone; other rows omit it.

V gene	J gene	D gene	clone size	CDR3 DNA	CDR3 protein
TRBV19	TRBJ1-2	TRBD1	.	TGTGCCAGTACGGTGACAGGGAGCTATGGCTACACCTTC	CASTVTGSYGYTF
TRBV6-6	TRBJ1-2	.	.	TGTGCCAGCTTGCCCGGTTGGCAGAATTCTAACTATGGCTACACCTTC	CASLPGWQNSNYGYTF
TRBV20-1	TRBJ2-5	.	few	TGCAGTGCTAGCGGGGAGACCCAGTACTTC	CSASGETQYF
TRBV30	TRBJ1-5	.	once	TGTGCCTGGAACCCGCCAGGCAGGGGCAATCAGCCCCAGCATTTT	CAWNPPGRGNQPQHF
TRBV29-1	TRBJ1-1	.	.	TGCAGCGTGCAGGTGAACACTGAAGCTTTCTTT	CSVQVNTEAFF
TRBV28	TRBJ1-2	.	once	TGTGCCAGCCAAAGACACCCGACTAACTATGGCTACACCTTC	CASQRHPTNYGYTF
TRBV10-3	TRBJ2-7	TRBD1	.	TGTGCCATCAGCGAATTTACCGGGACAGGGACTTCCTACGAGCAGTACTTC	CAISEFTGTGTSYEQYF
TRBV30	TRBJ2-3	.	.	TGTGCCTGGAGTGTCGGGCGTATTCAGTATTTT	CAWSVGRIQYF
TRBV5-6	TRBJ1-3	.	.	TGTGCCAGCAGCTTACGGGAGTCTGGAAACACCATATATTTT	CASSLRESGNTIYF
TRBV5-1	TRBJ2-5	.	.	TGCGCCAGCAGCGCTGGGGTGTCCGAGACCCAGTACTTC	CASSAGVSETQYF
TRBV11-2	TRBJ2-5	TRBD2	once	TGTGCCAGCAGCCCATCGGCGGGAGATGAGACCCAGTACTTC	CASSPSAGDETQYF
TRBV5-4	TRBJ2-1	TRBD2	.	TGTGCCAGCAGCTTTGGAACGGGGGGTTACAATGAGCAGTTCTTC	CASSFGTGGYNEQFF
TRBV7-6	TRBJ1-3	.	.	TGTGCCAGCAGCTTAGATTCTGGAAACACCATATATTTT	CASSLDSGNTIYF
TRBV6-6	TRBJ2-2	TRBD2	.	TGTGCCAGCAGTACAGCGGGACTATACACCGGGGAGCTGTTTTTT	CASSTAGLYTGELFF
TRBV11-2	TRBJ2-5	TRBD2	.	TGTGCCAGCAGCTTAGGCGGCAGCGGGGGGAACCAAGAGACCCAGTACTTC	CASSLGGSGGNQETQYF
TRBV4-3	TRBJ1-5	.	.	TGCGCCAGCAGCCAGTTTTACGGGGGCGGGCAGCCCCAGCATTTT	CASSQFYGGGQPQHF
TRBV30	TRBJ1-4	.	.	TGTGCCTCCCCCGGTTATTCGGGTGAAAAACTGTTTTTT	CASPGYSGEKLFF
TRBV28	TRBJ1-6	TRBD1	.	TGTGCCAGCAGCAGGGGGTGGAATTCACCCCTCCACTTT	CASSRGWNSPLHF
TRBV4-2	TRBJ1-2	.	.	TGTGCCAGCAGCCCCGTTGGGTCGGATCCCAACTATGGCTACACCTTC	CASSPVGSDPNYGYTF
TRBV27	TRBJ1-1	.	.	TGTGCCAGCAGTTTATCGCACCTAACTGAAGCTTTCTTT	CASSLSHLTEAFF
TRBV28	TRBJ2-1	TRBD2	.	TGTGCCAGCAGTCTACCCCCGACTAGCGGGAACTACAATGAGCAGTTCTTC	CASSLPPTSGNYNEQFF
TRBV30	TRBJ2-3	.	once	TGTGCCTGGGCTCCAGTGACAGATACGCAGTATTTT	CAWAPVTDTQYF
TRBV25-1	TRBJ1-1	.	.	TGTGCCAGCAGTGACCCGGGGGGAGGGGACACTGAAGCTTTCTTT	CASSDPGGGDTEAFF
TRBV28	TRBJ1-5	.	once	TGTGCCAGCAGTTTATATCCAAGGGGTAGCAATCAGCCCCAGCATTTT	CASSLYPRGSNQPQHF
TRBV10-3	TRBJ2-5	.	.	TGTGCCATCAGTGATAGGGAGACCCAGTACTTC	CAISDRETQYF
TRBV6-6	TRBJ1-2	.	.	TGTGCCAGCAGTTACTCGCAGGCAAGGTTGGTCTACACCTTC	CASSYSQARLVYTF
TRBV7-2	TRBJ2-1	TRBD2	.	TGTGCCAGCAGCTTAGGGCCTAGCGGGTACAATGAGCAGTTCTTC	CASSLGPSGYNEQFF
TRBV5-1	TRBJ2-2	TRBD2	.	TGCGCCAGCAGCCTTGGGGCTAGCGGGCGGACCGGGGAGCTGTTTTTT	CASSLGASGRTGELFF
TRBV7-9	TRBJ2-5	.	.	TGTGCCAGCAGCTGGTACCAAGAGACCCAGTACTTC	CASSWYQETQYF
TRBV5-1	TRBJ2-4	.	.	TGCGCCAGCAGCCCAGGGTCTTTAATAGGGTCGTACATTCAGTACTTC	CASSPGSLIGSYIQYF
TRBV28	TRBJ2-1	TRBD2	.	TGTGCCAGCAGCCGACTAGCGGAGGAGCAGTTCTTC	CASSRLAEEQFF
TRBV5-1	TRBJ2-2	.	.	TGCGCCAGCAGCTTGCGTCTAGGCGGTAACTCCGGGGAGCTGTTTTTT	CASSLRLGGNSGELFF
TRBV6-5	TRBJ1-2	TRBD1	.	TGTGCCAGCAGTTATCCGGGACAGGGTGGCTACACCTTC	CASSYPGQGGYTF
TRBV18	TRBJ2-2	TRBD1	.	TGTGCCAGCTCACCAAAGGGACAGGGTATCGCCGGGGAGCTGTTTTTT	CASSPKGQGIAGELFF
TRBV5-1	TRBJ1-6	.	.	TGCGCCAGCAGCTTGGTGATGGATTCACCCCTCCACTTT	CASSLVMDSPLHF
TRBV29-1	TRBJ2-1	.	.	TGCAGCGTTACTAGCATGATCTCCTACAATGAGCAGTTCTTC	CSVTSMISYNEQFF